The 30 T cell receptor beta chains given below trace back to one sample, sequenced in a study of regulatory T cells in long-lasting Graves disease. Time point denoted: persistent/refractory GD, antithyroid drugs over 5 years with positive TRAb. After RNA was extracted from PBMCs, the TCR library was made from it. Sequencing libraries for TCR beta were prepared with iRepertoire HTBI primers and Arm-PCR of CDR3 regions. TCRdb ran MiXCR on the multiplex PCR reads and lists one entry per CDR3 protein. The sample carries about 470,000 distinct CDR3 sequences, under 25% recorded once. This sample comprised peripheral blood mononuclear cells (PBMCs), obtained when the disease was refractory, from a patient treated with antithyroid drugs. Every receptor here comes from a female donor with Graves disease.

The J gene is TRBJ2-2, the V gene TRBV20-1; D uncertain. The CDR3 is 14 residues long. V lost 2 bases, J lost 0 bases, and 7 bases lay in between. The germline CDR1 and CDR2 sequences are DFQATT and SNEGSKA (reference sequence). CDR3 sequence: CSARHAANTGELFF. CDR3 coding DNA: TGCAGTGCTAGACATGCGGCGAACACCGGGGAGCTGTTTTTT.

The CDR3 reads CASRPLAGGSSYNEQFF. CDR3 nucleotides: TGTGCCAGCAGACCTCTAGCGGGGGGAAGCTCCTACAATGAGCAGTTCTTC. The chain recombines TRBV28 with TRBJ2-1; 11 bases are shared with TRBD2. CDR3 length: 17 amino acids. Germline V gene sequence: CDR1 MDHEN, CDR2 SYDVKM. V shed 6 bases, J shed 0 bases, and the junction held 7 bases outside the gene matches.

This chain links TRBV29-1 with TRBJ2-7, with TRBD2 as a possible D gene (6 bases). V gave up 2 bases and J gave up 3 bases, with 11 bases separating them. The CDR3 totals 13 residues. Germline CDR1 is SQVTM and CDR2 is ANQGSEA. CDR3 region: CSVELSGRYEQYF. The CDR3 DNA reads as TGCAGCGTTGAATTAAGCGGGCGCTACGAGCAGTACTTC.

This chain links TRBV4-3 with TRBJ2-7; no reliable D call. Trimming took 0 bases from V and 0 from J, leaving 9 bases between them. The CDR3 spans 15 residues. Germline V gene sequence: CDR1 LGHNA, CDR2 YSLEER. CDR3 sequence (DNA): TGCGCCAGCAGCCAAGATGCTCTCCTCTCCTACGAGCAGTACTTC. It translates to CASSQDALLSYEQYF.

The chain has TRBV5-1 and TRBJ1-2, with D possibly TRBD1 on 6 matching bases. The V end was cut by 4 bases, the J end by 4 bases, with 20 bases between. Looked up from germline, CDR1 is SGHRS and CDR2 is YFSETQ. The CDR3 sequence is 16 residues long. CDR3 bases: TGCGCCAGCAGCCCATTCGACCCACAGGGCGCCTATGGCTACACCTTC. This translates into CASSPFDPQGAYGYTF.

The chain combines TRBV7-3 with TRBJ1-2, with 7 bases that match TRBD1. Germline CDR1 reads SGHTA; CDR2 reads FQGTGA. This CDR3 comprises 14 residues. Trimming cost V 4 bases and J 4 bases; bases outside gene matches: 6. The chain's CDR3 is CASSSNRGGYGYTF. The CDR3, as DNA: TGTGCCAGCAGCTCCAACAGGGGCGGCTATGGCTACACCTTC.

The V call is TRBV3-1, the J call TRBJ2-5; 9 bases are a match to TRBD1. V dropped 1 base and J dropped 5; count of bases not matched to a gene: 8. This CDR3 is built from 16 residues. Germline V lookup: CDR1 LGHDT, CDR2 YNNKEL (reference sequence). As DNA, the CDR3 is TGTGCCAGCAGCCAAGGAGGGACAGGGTATCGGGAGACCCAGTACTTC. Its translation: CASSQGGTGYRETQYF.

The rearrangement uses TRBV11-3 and TRBJ2-7; no reliable D call. Germline V lookup: CDR1 SGHNT, CDR2 YENEEA. This CDR3 region has 13 residues. V dropped 4 bases and J dropped 2 bases, with 9 bases sitting between them. CDR3 loop: CASSWAQAYEQYF. The CDR3 nucleotides are TGTGCCAGCAGCTGGGCTCAAGCCTACGAGCAGTACTTC.

The rearrangement uses TRBV24-1 and TRBJ2-7; a weak D match, TRBD2 (5 bases). The germline V gene has CDR1 KGHDR and CDR2 SFDVKD. Trimming stripped 2 bases from V and 0 bases from J, with 7 bases between. The CDR3 is 14 amino acids. The CDR3 region is CATSDSRGSYEQYF. In DNA form, the CDR3 reads TGTGCCACCAGTGATTCCCGGGGCTCCTACGAGCAGTACTTC.

This clonotype has at least ten counts. Its ends do not fully match the called genes, so a read error is possible. The CDR3 region is CASSPRPGNPEAFF. The CDR3 DNA is TGTGCCAGCAGTCCCCGCCCGGGGAACCCTGAAGCTTTCTTT. This rearrangement joins TRBV12-3 or TRBV12-4 to TRBJ1-1; D not resolved. The CDR3 is 14 residues long.

CDR3 loop: CASSLAGIVGYEQYF. The CDR3 DNA reads TGTGCCAGCAGCTTAGCAGGGATTGTGGGCTACGAGCAGTACTTC. V usage is TRBV7-9 and J usage is TRBJ2-7; the D is unclear. V lost 0 bases to trimming and J lost 3 bases, with 12 bases between them. CDR1 is SEHNR and CDR2 is FQNEAQ in the germline V gene (reference sequence). This CDR3 has 15 residues.

This clonotype has more than one count but fewer than ten. The chain couples TRBV20-1 to TRBJ1-3, with 8 bases aligning to TRBD1. This CDR3 is 15 amino acids long. The germline V gene encodes CDR1 DFQATT and CDR2 SNEGSKA (reference sequence). V lost 5 bases and J lost 1; bases outside the gene matches: 7. The CDR3 DNA reads as TGCAGTGCTGCCGACAGGGGAGGGTCTGGAAACACCATATATTTT. This translates into CSAADRGGSGNTIYF.

This clonotype has a count of ten or more. This chain uses TRBV7-3 with TRBJ1-6, with D possibly matching TRBD1 (5 bases). CDR1 and CDR2 from the germline V gene are SGHTA and FQGTGA. The V end was cut by 2 bases, the J end by 2 bases, with 7 bases between. The CDR3 loop spans 15 amino acids. In DNA, the CDR3 is TGTGCCAGCAGCTTAGAGGGGACCTATAATTCACCCCTCCACTTT. It specifies CASSLEGTYNSPLHF.

This sequence joins TRBV6-1 and TRBJ2-2; perhaps D is TRBD1 or TRBD2 (5 bases each). This CDR3 is 15 amino acids long. CDR1 is MNHNS and CDR2 is SASEGT in the germline V gene. Trimming removed 8 bases from V and 5 bases from J, with 18 bases in between. CDR3 sequence (DNA): TGTGCCAGCGGTTACAGAGGGACGGGGACCGGGGAGCTGTTTTTT. It encodes CASGYRGTGTGELFF.

V gene TRBV19 combines with J gene TRBJ1-2; D is unclear. The CDR3 consists of 13 residues. Germline V lookup: CDR1 LNHDA, CDR2 SQIVND (reference sequence). V lost 6 bases and J 4 bases, leaving 12 bases between the germline ends. CDR3 in amino acids: CASRNIYRYGYTF. CDR3 in DNA: TGTGCCAGTAGGAACATCTATCGCTATGGCTACACCTTC.

This clonotype turned up a few times. The rearrangement uses TRBV9 and TRBJ2-4, with 8 positions matching TRBD2. The germline V gene encodes CDR1 SGDLS and CDR2 YYNGEE. The CDR3 covers 14 residues. V lost 0 bases, J lost 7 bases, and 3 bases stayed unmatched. CDR3 DNA sequence: TGTGCCAGCAGCGTAGAGCCTAGCGGGAACATTCAGTACTTC. Its protein is CASSVEPSGNIQYF.

Ten or more counts support this clonotype. The chain is built from TRBV15 and TRBJ2-7; TRBD2 agrees at 7 bases. The germline gives CDR1 LNHNV, CDR2 YYDKDF (reference sequence). The CDR3 sequence is 14 residues long. Trimming cost V 3 bases and J 1 base; bases outside gene matches: 3. The CDR3 region is CATSSGGLSYEQYF. Here the CDR3 DNA reads TGTGCCACCAGCAGTGGGGGACTATCCTACGAGCAGTACTTC.

The chain is built from TRBV13 and TRBJ1-1; D call uncertain. The CDR3 has 15 residues. Trimming removed 0 bases at V and 1 base at J, with 9 bases between. Germline V lookup: CDR1 PRHDT, CDR2 FYEKMQ (reference sequence). The CDR3 region has the DNA TGTGCCAGCAGCTTAGGACCCGAGGGGAACACTGAAGCTTTCTTT. It is translated as CASSLGPEGNTEAFF. The variable domain in full, with the rest retrieved from reference TRBV13 and TRBJ1-1, is AAGVIQSPRHLIKEKRETATLKCYPIPRHDTVYWYQQGPGQDPQFLISFYEKMQSDKGSIPDRFSAQQFSDYHSELNMSSLELGDSALYFCASSLGPEGNTEAFFGQGTRLTVV.

This clonotype came up a few times. The rearrangement uses TRBV28 and TRBJ2-1; TRBD1 agrees at 9 bases. The germline gives CDR1 MDHEN, CDR2 SYDVKM. The length of the CDR3 is 15 residues. The V gene end was trimmed by 5 bases and the J gene end by 5 bases; junction bases not matched to a gene: 7. Here the CDR3 DNA reads TGTGCCAGCAGTCAAAACAGGGGGCTTCACAATGAGCAGTTCTTC. Residues: CASSQNRGLHNEQFF.

This clonotype was detected ten times or more. The rearrangement uses TRBV6-2 or TRBV6-3 and TRBJ1-1; TRBD1 aligns across 7 bases. Germline V gene data show CDR1 as MNHEY and CDR2 as SVGEGT. After removal of 6 bases from V and 4 bases from J, the junction contained 20 bases not matched to a gene. This CDR3 has 18 residues. The CDR3 reads CASRPRYETGRWSTEAFF. The CDR3 coding sequence is TGTGCCAGCAGACCCCGATACGAGACAGGGCGGTGGAGCACTGAAGCTTTCTTT.

This clonotype came up many times. The V call is TRBV29-1, the J call TRBJ1-2; 7 nucleotides align to TRBD1. V was clipped by 1 base and J by 4 bases; unmatched bases: 9. This CDR3 is built from 15 residues. Per germline, CDR1 SQVTM and CDR2 ANQGSEA. For the CDR3, the DNA is TGCAGCGTTGAAGGGCATGACAGGGAGGGCTATGGCTACACCTTC. Protein product: CSVEGHDREGYGYTF.

This clonotype was picked up many times. V is TRBV29-1 and J is TRBJ1-3; the D is unclear. CDR1 is SQVTM and CDR2 is ANQGSEA in the germline V gene. This CDR3 is 13 amino acids long. V was trimmed by 4 bases and J by 0 bases, leaving 7 bases between them. CDR3 sequence: CSVVGPSGNTIYF. For the CDR3, the DNA is TGCAGCGTTGTAGGACCCTCTGGAAACACCATATATTTT. Full variable domain (remainder filled in from reference TRBV29-1 and TRBJ1-3): SAVISQKPSRDICQRGTSLTIQCQVDSQVTMMFWYRQQPGQSLTLIATANQGSEATYESGFVIDKFPISRPNLTFSTLTVSNMSPEDSSIYLCSVVGPSGNTIYFGEGSWLTVV.

This clonotype was seen many times. The chain links TRBV6-5 to TRBJ2-7, with 8 bases that match TRBD2. The CDR3 has 14 residues. V lost 2 bases to trimming and J lost 5 bases; unmatched junction nucleotides: 5. Per germline, CDR1 MNHEY and CDR2 SVGAGI. The CDR3 spells CASSYTGGSDEQYF. In nucleotides, the CDR3 is TGTGCCAGCAGTTACACGGGGGGGAGCGACGAGCAGTACTTC.

This clonotype was counted ten times or more. V gene TRBV28 combines with J gene TRBJ2-7, with a possible D match to TRBD2 (6 bases). CDR3 length: 16 residues. V lost 2 bases, J lost 0 bases, and 14 bases lay in between. Germline loops: CDR1 MDHEN, CDR2 SYDVKM. The CDR3 here is CASSLTGGGPSYEQYF. Written as DNA, the CDR3 is TGTGCCAGCAGTTTAACCGGGGGAGGTCCCTCCTACGAGCAGTACTTC.

This clonotype was counted only a few times. The rearrangement links TRBV29-1 to TRBJ1-1; D is perhaps TRBD1 (5 bases). V shed 6 bases and J shed 2 bases, with 16 bases lying between them. The CDR3 is made up of 14 amino acids. Germline CDR1 SQVTM, CDR2 ANQGSEA. The CDR3 spells CSVNGGWGNTEAFF. The CDR3 region has the DNA TGCAGCGTGAACGGGGGATGGGGTAACACTGAAGCTTTCTTT. The variable domain in full, completed from reference TRBV29-1 and TRBJ1-1, reads SAVISQKPSRDICQRGTSLTIQCQVDSQVTMMFWYRQQPGQSLTLIATANQGSEATYESGFVIDKFPISRPNLTFSTLTVSNMSPEDSSIYLCSVNGGWGNTEAFFGQGTRLTVV.

Turning to this clonotype: Since a much larger clone is just one base distant, this may be a read error. The gene calls are TRBV11-2 and TRBJ2-7, with D possibly being TRBD1 or TRBD2 (5 bases each). The germline gives CDR1 SGHAT, CDR2 FQNNGV. The CDR3 totals 17 residues. CDR3 DNA sequence: TGTGCCAGCAGCTTAGGTGCCGGGACGGCGAGCTCCTACGAGCGGTACTTC. It codes for CASSLGAGTASSYERYF.

The table lists this clonotype with many counts. The J gene is TRBJ2-7, the V gene TRBV28; 11 bases are a match to TRBD2. Germline loops: CDR1 MDHEN, CDR2 SYDVKM. V was pared by 6 bases and J by 5 bases, with 9 bases of the junction left unmatched. The CDR3 runs to 15 residues. The CDR3 bases are TGTGCCAGCAGGCCCACTAGCGGGAGTCGCGACGAGCAGTACTTC. Translating it yields CASRPTSGSRDEQYF.

The CDR3 DNA sequence: TGTGCCAGCAGCGCGTTACCAGCCGATTATTATGGCTACACCTTC. Residues: CASSALPADYYGYTF. The rearrangement joins TRBV9 to TRBJ1-2, with D unclear. This CDR3 contains 15 residues. The V end lost 3 bases, the J end lost 5 bases, and 17 bases lay between the germline ends. Germline CDR1 reads SGDLS; CDR2 reads YYNGEE.

CDR3 region: CSASQTSGGDEQYF. CDR3 DNA: TGCAGTGCTTCACAGACTAGCGGGGGGGACGAGCAGTACTTC. This chain joins TRBV20-1 and TRBJ2-7, with 14 bases aligning to TRBD2. The CDR3 runs to 14 residues. Germline lookup yields CDR1 DFQATT and CDR2 SNEGSKA (reference sequence). The V segment lost 5 bases and the J segment 5 bases; nucleotides outside the gene matches: 5.

The chain links TRBV6-2 or TRBV6-3 to TRBJ2-7; D perhaps matches TRBD1 (6 bases). The germline V gene has CDR1 MNHEY and CDR2 SVGEGT. This CDR3 comprises 14 residues. Trimming took off 0 bases at V and 7 bases at J, with 13 bases between the two ends. The CDR3 bases are TGTGCCAGCAGTTACTCGGGGGCCTCGGGAGAGCAGTACTTC. It specifies CASSYSGASGEQYF.